The clone carrying this T cell receptor beta chain was observed a single time. The sample comes from a study of OX40 agonist ivuxolimab in advanced cancers. Autoimmune disease history or systemic immunosuppression led to patients being barred. TCRdb's table, derived via immunoSEQ multiplex PCR, lists solely in-frame clones and lacks some. The data show about 77,000 clones, roughly 87% seen once. V dropped 3 bases and J dropped 6; count of bases not matched to a gene: 11. CDR1 and CDR2 from the germline V gene are SNHLY and FYNNEI. The CDR3 spans 15 residues. The input for sequencing was CD4+ or CD8+ T cells sorted from blood, taken in a trial of the OX40 agonist ivuxolimab. The V and J genes are TRBV2 and TRBJ2-7; TRBD1 aligns across 7 bases. The clonotype was recovered from an adult with an advanced solid tumor such as melanoma, head and neck, liver or kidney cancer. Here the CDR3 DNA reads TGTGCCAGCAGTGACTTTACACAGGGGACGGGCGAGCAGTACTTC. Its translation: CASSDFTQGTGEQYF.